This T cell receptor (beta chain) derives from a study of blood T cells in healthy people across ages (dated by TCRdb to the mid-2010s). Regarding the research as a whole: In model experiments, template switching captured roughly one uniquely barcoded TCR beta cDNA molecule for every two T cells. Age-related changes in TCR beta repertoire diversity were measured in the study by deep sequencing normalized with unique cDNA molecular identifiers. The donors were divided into four age groups: young (average roughly 17 years), middle-aged (about 40), aged (approximately 62) and long-lived (about 84). To avoid experimental bias, donors of different ages were randomly spread across the sequencing lanes. Using the same blood draw, the study looked at two additional independent replicas of 1 million unique cDNA reads for two donors, one aged 18 to 29 and the other aged 80 or older. Study-wide findings and limitations: Observed TCR beta diversity correlated strongly with the percentage of naive T cells measured by flow cytometry. As age increased, observed TCR beta diversity per million T cells dropped in a roughly linear way, and a significant reduction was already evident by age about 40. Compared with the aged group, more naive CD4+ T cells, fewer expanded clones and increased TCR diversity were shown by the long-lived group, suggesting age selection. Estimates of total diversity based on one million sequenced T cells were regarded as lower bounds and as underestimates. Because donor CMV infection status was unknown, age-related changes in expanded clonotypes were potentially confounded. Conclusive comparison of naive and antigen-experienced compartments was prevented by the profiling of bulk unsorted PBMCs.

Library generation was performed with 5' RACE. Reads for this sample came from an Illumina HiSeq 2500. A second roughly 6 to 12 cycle PCR used a sample-barcoded 5' primer and a J-beta primer mix. A unique molecular identifier was introduced onto each TCR beta cDNA molecule by a template-switch 5' adaptor carrying 12 random nucleotides. Each sample yielded at least 3 million CDR3-containing paired-end reads. First-strand cDNA synthesis was performed from all RNA using the Mint cDNA synthesis kit, with priming by a TRBC-specific oligonucleotide. All cDNA was treated with uracil-DNA glycosylase and then went through a first 18-cycle PCR with the universal primers M1SS and BC2_uni_R. Under the source paper's analysis protocol: Normalization of each sample was performed by random selection of 1 million high-quality reads, each carrying a distinct molecular identifier. Reads with shared molecular identifiers were discarded instead of being binned into consensus sequences. MiTCR, set to a Q25 quality threshold and the strictest error-elimination algorithm, was used for CDR3 identification, clonotype clustering and error correction. A nonparametric unseen species model with Euler transformation was used to estimate lower-bound total TCR beta diversity. TCRdb reanalyzed the raw reads on its own, using fastp at Q25 for trimming and MiXCR for clone calling, and kept in-frame beta chains. Rows with a matching CDR3 protein are joined into one entry that keeps the most common DNA and genes. The V and J calls and clone size are TCRdb's, not the authors'. This sample comprises about 1,600,000 distinct CDR3 sequences, 35% to 45% of them detected only once. In total, the top ten clones hold 6.5% to 10% of the sample.

Systemically healthy Caucasian individuals from Russia, some 40 in total and aged about 6 to 100 years, were included as donors. Each donor gave about 9.7 milliliters of peripheral blood, drawn into EDTA-treated Vacutainer tubes. PBMCs were isolated by Ficoll-Paque density-gradient centrifugation, with at least 7 million obtained per sample. Trizol reagent was used to extract total RNA from the PBMCs, yielding at least 5.5 micrograms per sample. For every donor, an aliquot of PBMCs went through flow cytometry to measure the percentages of naive CD45RAhigh/CD27high T cells. V is shortened by 4 bases, J by 11 bases, and the region joining them spans 17 bases. The germline V gene supplies CDR1 SQVTM and CDR2 ANQGSEA. The CDR3, cysteine through phenylalanine, is 12 amino acids long. Here the CDR3 DNA is all that survives: 36 bases in frame from base 1. Of note for this clonotype: What this receptor recognizes is not known. No much larger clone exists at a distance of one base, and base qualities are not known.

The source is a young woman in good health. The chain is encoded by TRBV29-1 joined to TRBJ2-5, with no confidently assigned D gene. The sequenced material came from blood. The nucleotide sequence reads as follows: TGCAGCGTTGCGGCTACCCCTGTGACTCAGTACTTC. The translation is CSVAATPVTQYF.